A single sample gave rise to the 16 T cell receptor beta chains below, sequenced in a study of cytomegalovirus exposure and HLA in healthy donors. The PCR ran on 60 Vbeta and 13 Jbeta primers. Libraries were prepared by immunoSEQ multiplex PCR; TCRdb keeps only in-frame clonotypes and omits some of them. The repertoire has approximately 110,000 clones, under 70% of them found once; the top ten carry about 8.3%. Sequencing was done on a sample of PBMCs. The receptors derive from a man aged 18 to 30 in good health and CMV-seropositive.

The chain joins TRBV29-1 to TRBJ1-1; possible D gene TRBD1, 5 bases. CDR1 SQVTM and CDR2 ANQGSEA come from the germline V gene. Deletions cut 2 bases from V and 2 bases from J, with 18 bases between. The CDR3 loop spans 16 amino acids. The CDR3 here is CSVELVMWGHNTEAFF. The CDR3 coding sequence is TGCAGCGTTGAACTTGTGATGTGGGGCCACAACACTGAAGCTTTCTTT.

This chain joins TRBV18 and TRBJ2-1; D is uncertain. This CDR3 comprises 15 residues. V shed 2 bases and J shed 9 bases, with 17 bases lying between them. Per germline, CDR1 KGHSH and CDR2 LQKENI. Here the CDR3 DNA reads TGTGCCAGCTCACCAGCCGGTTCGCAGCGCGGTGAGCAGTTCTTC. It is translated as CASSPAGSQRGEQFF.

The chain links TRBV11-1 to TRBJ1-1; TRBD1 might be the D (6 bases). Germline-derived CDR1 and CDR2 are SGHAT and FQDESV (reference sequence). The CDR3 extends over 12 amino acids. V was cut by 3 bases and J by 11 bases, with 13 bases left in between. The CDR3 DNA is TGTGCCAGCAGCTTCCAGGGGTGGTGGGCTTTCTTT. This codes for CASSFQGWWAFF.

This clone was picked up a small number of times. The rearrangement joins TRBV2 to TRBJ2-7; D unresolved. The CDR3 sequence is 13 residues long. Trimming removed 6 bases at V and 6 bases at J, with 15 bases between. Looked up from germline, CDR1 is SNHLY and CDR2 is FYNNEI. In nucleotides, the CDR3 is TGTGCCAGCAGCCCACCCTATAGAGGCGAGCAGTACGTC. This encodes CASSPPYRGEQYV.

V gene TRBV11-2 combines with J gene TRBJ2-3; TRBD2 might be the D (6 bases). V shed 7 bases and J shed 7 bases, with 15 bases lying between them. This CDR3 is 13 amino acids long. CDR1 is SGHAT and CDR2 is FQNNGV in the germline V gene. The DNA for the CDR3 is TGTGCCAGCACACCCCCCGGGGGAAATACGCAGTATTTT. Translating it yields CASTPPGGNTQYF.

V usage is TRBV29-1 and J usage is TRBJ2-5; perhaps TRBD1 as D (7 bases). Germline V gene data show CDR1 as SQVTM and CDR2 as ANQGSEA. This CDR3 contains 13 residues. V was pared by 4 bases and J by 1 base, with 10 bases between. The CDR3 loop reads CSVAGGIQETQYF. CDR3 DNA sequence: TGCAGCGTTGCAGGGGGGATCCAAGAGACCCAGTACTTC.

The V call is TRBV5-1, the J call TRBJ1-6, with 9 bases identical to TRBD1. The CDR3 totals 15 residues. Per the germline V gene, CDR1 is SGHRS and CDR2 is YFSETQ. After removal of 2 bases from V and 7 bases from J, the junction contained 4 bases not matched to a gene. This CDR3 is CASSLGQGTNSPLHF. In DNA, the CDR3 is TGCGCCAGCAGCTTAGGACAGGGGACAAATTCACCCCTCCACTTT. The full variable domain, its missing parts supplied by reference TRBV5-1 and TRBJ1-6, is KAGVTQTPRYLIKTRGQQVTLSCSPISGHRSVSWYQQTPGQGLQFLFEYFSETQRNKGNFPGRFSGRQFSNSRSEMNVSTLELGDSALYLCASSLGQGTNSPLHFGNGTRLTVT.

The chain employs TRBV5-4 and TRBJ2-1; 7 nucleotides align to TRBD2. In germline, CDR1 is SGHNT, CDR2 YYREEE (reference sequence). Unmatched junction bases numbered 17, after V lost 4 bases and J lost 10 bases. There are 16 residues in the CDR3. This CDR3 reads CASSPAGNLLHPEQFF. CDR3 nucleotide sequence: TGTGCCAGCAGCCCAGCGGGGAACCTCCTACACCCCGAGCAGTTCTTC.

J is TRBJ1-6 and V is TRBV7-2, with D unclear. CDR1 and CDR2 (germline): SGHTA, FQGNSA. The V end was cut by 4 bases, the J end by 11 bases, with 12 bases between. The CDR3 sequence is 13 residues long. CDR3 region: CASSSVPQPPLHF. CDR3 DNA sequence: TGTGCCAGCAGCTCGGTCCCCCAACCACCCCTCCACTTT.

The chain is built from TRBV15 and TRBJ2-5; D is possibly TRBD2 (5 bases). CDR3 length: 15 amino acids. Germline V gene sequence: CDR1 LNHNV, CDR2 YYDKDF (reference sequence). Trimming shortened V by 0 bases and J by 0 bases, and 8 bases separated the two germline ends. The CDR3 DNA is TGTGCCACCAGCAGAGATCGGACTGACCAAGAGACCCAGTACTTC. Protein product: CATSRDRTDQETQYF.

The CDR3 nucleotides are TGTGCCAGCAGCCAAGGGATACGGGGGGAATTAATCGTGGATGGCTACACCTTC. Translating gives CASSQGIRGELIVDGYTF. The genes are TRBV14 and TRBJ1-2, with D perhaps matching TRBD1 (5 bases). Between the trimmed V and J ends, which lost 1 base and 6 bases, there was a span of 24 bases. CDR1 and CDR2 (germline): SGHDN, FVKESK. This CDR3 spans 18 amino acids.

J is TRBJ2-7 and V is TRBV18; TRBD1 matches at 9 bases. V lost 8 bases to trimming and J lost 6 bases; unmatched junction nucleotides: 14. Germline V gives CDR1 KGHSH, CDR2 LQKENI. This CDR3 comprises 15 residues. The CDR3 is CASANSGTGSSEQYF. Written as DNA, the CDR3 is TGTGCCAGCGCGAACTCCGGGACAGGGTCGAGCGAGCAGTACTTC.

V usage is TRBV19 and J usage is TRBJ2-3, with no clear D. Germline V CDR1 and CDR2: LNHDA, SQIVND (reference sequence). V dropped 1 base and J dropped 4 bases, with 6 bases sitting between them. The CDR3 covers 13 residues. CDR3 nucleotides: TGTGCCAGTAGTATAGGGTTAGCAGATACGCAGTATTTT. Translation gives CASSIGLADTQYF.

This rearrangement joins TRBV27 to TRBJ1-2; 7 nucleotides agree with TRBD1. This CDR3 spans 16 amino acids. Germline CDR1 and CDR2: MNHEY and SMNVEV (reference sequence). The V segment lost 3 bases and the J segment 2 bases; nucleotides outside the gene matches: 9. The chain's CDR3 is CASSLAGGWGNYGYTF. In DNA form, the CDR3 reads TGTGCCAGCAGTTTGGCAGGGGGTTGGGGGAACTATGGCTACACCTTC.

The chain couples TRBV5-4 to TRBJ1-6; D might be TRBD1 (5 bases). V lost 0 bases to trimming and J lost 1 base, with 11 bases between them. The CDR3 loop spans 17 amino acids. Germline V gene sequence: CDR1 SGHNT, CDR2 YYREEE (reference sequence). As DNA, the CDR3 is TGTGCCAGCAGCTTGGGTCGGGGGGGTTCCTATAATTCACCCCTCCACTTT. This gives the protein CASSLGRGGSYNSPLHF. Full variable domain (rest looked up from reference TRBV5-4 and TRBJ1-6): ETGVTQSPTHLIKTRGQQVTLRCSSQSGHNTVSWYQQALGQGPQFIFQYYREEENGRGNFPPRFSGLQFPNYSSELNVNALELDDSALYLCASSLGRGGSYNSPLHFGNGTRLTVT.

V usage is TRBV10-1 and J usage is TRBJ2-3; 7 positions match TRBD1. The CDR3 loop spans 16 amino acids. V lost 10 bases and J lost 0; bases outside the gene matches: 13. Germline-derived CDR1 and CDR2 are WNHNN and SYGVQD (reference sequence). CDR3 residues: CAIVPGQPTSTDTQYF. CDR3 in DNA: TGCGCCATCGTACCGGGACAGCCGACTAGCACAGATACGCAGTATTTT.